Shown below are 7 T cell receptor beta chains from a single sample sequenced in a study of T cell clonotyping in hematopoietic cell transplantation. This table comes from immunoSEQ multiplex PCR, and its TCRdb copy is limited to in-frame clones, with some not included. The sample gives 10,000 or so clones, around 85% of which show up once; roughly two fifths is in the top ten. The starting material was PBMCs, obtained 180 days after allogeneic stem cell transplant. These receptors all come from a human patient who had an allogeneic stem cell transplant, so the T cells may come from the graft donor. The donor label of this sample is uncertain. Some clones in this sample may be carry-over from other donors' samples.

A word on this clone: The same CDR3 arises from other DNA sequences in this sample as well. Here the CDR3 DNA reads TGTGCCAGCAGTACATACAGGGGCACTGAAGCTTTCTTT. Its protein is CASSTYRGTEAFF. The J gene is TRBJ1-1, the V gene TRBV27; 7 nucleotides match TRBD1. The germline CDR1 and CDR2 sequences are MNHEY and SMNVEV (reference sequence). The CDR3 is 13 amino acids. Trimming took 5 bases from V and 4 from J; bases not matched to a gene: 4.

V and J are TRBV12-5 and TRBJ1-5; 9 positions match TRBD1. Germline assignment: CDR1 LGHNT and CDR2 FRNRAP. CDR3 length equals 14 residues. V lost 6 bases, J lost 7 bases, and 7 bases stayed unmatched. The CDR3 DNA reads TGTGCTAGTGGCAAAACAGGGGGCGACCAGCCCCAGCATTTT. Its protein product is CASGKTGGDQPQHF.

V and J are TRBV4-2 and TRBJ2-7, with 10 bases lining up with TRBD1. Germline loops: CDR1 LGHNA, CDR2 YNFKEQ. The CDR3 is 18 residues long. Unmatched junction bases numbered 15, after V lost 5 bases and J lost 2 bases. The CDR3 spells CASSSRGQGRAWPYEQYF. The CDR3 region has the DNA TGTGCCAGCAGCTCAAGGGGACAGGGGAGAGCTTGGCCCTACGAGCAGTACTTC.

Only a few counts were recorded for this clone. The CDR3 protein is CASSFHHSGAGELFF. CDR3 in DNA: TGTGCCAGCAGCTTTCATCATAGCGGGGCCGGGGAGCTGTTTTTT. The gene calls are TRBV11-3 and TRBJ2-2, with 8 bases that match TRBD2. The CDR3 contains 15 residues. V trimming: 3 bases; J trimming: 6 bases; junction bases outside the gene matches: 6. Looked up from germline, CDR1 is SGHNT and CDR2 is YENEEA.

The chain uses TRBV5-1 and TRBJ2-2; D is unclear. The germline CDR1 and CDR2 sequences are SGHRS and YFSETQ. CDR3 length: 14 amino acids. V gave up 0 bases and J gave up 5 bases, with 8 bases separating them. In DNA form, the CDR3 reads TGCGCCAGCAGCTTGGGACAAAGGACCGGGGAGCTGTTTTTT. Residues: CASSLGQRTGELFF.

This rearrangement joins TRBV18 to TRBJ2-7; 13 bases fit TRBD2. With V trimmed by 2 bases and J by 3 bases, 1 base remained unmatched. Germline lookup yields CDR1 KGHSH and CDR2 LQKENI. This CDR3 is 15 amino acids long. The CDR3 DNA reads as TGTGCCAGCTCACCAGGACTAGCGGGGGACTACGAGCAGTACTTC. Protein product: CASSPGLAGDYEQYF.

The genes are TRBV21-1 and TRBJ1-4. TRBV21-1 is labeled a pseudogene. This CDR3 is built from 14 residues. The CDR3 region is CASSKGVRREKLFF. The CDR3 bases are TGTGCCAGCAGCAAAGGGGTGAGGAGGGAAAAACTGTTTTTT.